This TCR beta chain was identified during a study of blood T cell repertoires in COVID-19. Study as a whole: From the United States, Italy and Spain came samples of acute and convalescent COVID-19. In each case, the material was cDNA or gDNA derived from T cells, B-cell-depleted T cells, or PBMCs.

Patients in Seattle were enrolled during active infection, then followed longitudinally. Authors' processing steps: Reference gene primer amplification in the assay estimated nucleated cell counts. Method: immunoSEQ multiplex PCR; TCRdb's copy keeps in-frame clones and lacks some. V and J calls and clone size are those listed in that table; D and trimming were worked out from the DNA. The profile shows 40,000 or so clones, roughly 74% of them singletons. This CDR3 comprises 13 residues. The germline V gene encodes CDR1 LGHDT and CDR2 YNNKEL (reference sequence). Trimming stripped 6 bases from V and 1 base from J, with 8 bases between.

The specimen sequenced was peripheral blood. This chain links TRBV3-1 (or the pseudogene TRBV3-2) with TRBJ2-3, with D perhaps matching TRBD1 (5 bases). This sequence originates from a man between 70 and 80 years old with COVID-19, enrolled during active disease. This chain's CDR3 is CASRVQGTDTQYF. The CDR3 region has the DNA TGTGCCAGCAGGGTACAGGGCACAGATACGCAGTATTTT.